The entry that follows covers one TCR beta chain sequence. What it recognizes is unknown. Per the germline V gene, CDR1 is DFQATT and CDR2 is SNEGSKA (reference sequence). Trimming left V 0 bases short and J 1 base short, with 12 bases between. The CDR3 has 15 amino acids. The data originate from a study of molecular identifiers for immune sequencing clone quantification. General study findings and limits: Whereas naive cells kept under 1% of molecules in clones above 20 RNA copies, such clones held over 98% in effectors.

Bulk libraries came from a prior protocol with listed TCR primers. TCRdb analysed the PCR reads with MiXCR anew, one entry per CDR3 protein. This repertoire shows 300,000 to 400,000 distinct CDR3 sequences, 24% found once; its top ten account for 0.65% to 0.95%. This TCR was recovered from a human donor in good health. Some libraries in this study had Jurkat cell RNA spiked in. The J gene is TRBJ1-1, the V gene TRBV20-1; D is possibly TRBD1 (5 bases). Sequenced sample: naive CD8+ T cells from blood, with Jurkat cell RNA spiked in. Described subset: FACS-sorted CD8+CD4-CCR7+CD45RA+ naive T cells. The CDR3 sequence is CSARDGGVTNTEAFF. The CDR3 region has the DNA TGCAGTGCTAGAGATGGAGGGGTCACGAACACTGAAGCTTTCTTT.